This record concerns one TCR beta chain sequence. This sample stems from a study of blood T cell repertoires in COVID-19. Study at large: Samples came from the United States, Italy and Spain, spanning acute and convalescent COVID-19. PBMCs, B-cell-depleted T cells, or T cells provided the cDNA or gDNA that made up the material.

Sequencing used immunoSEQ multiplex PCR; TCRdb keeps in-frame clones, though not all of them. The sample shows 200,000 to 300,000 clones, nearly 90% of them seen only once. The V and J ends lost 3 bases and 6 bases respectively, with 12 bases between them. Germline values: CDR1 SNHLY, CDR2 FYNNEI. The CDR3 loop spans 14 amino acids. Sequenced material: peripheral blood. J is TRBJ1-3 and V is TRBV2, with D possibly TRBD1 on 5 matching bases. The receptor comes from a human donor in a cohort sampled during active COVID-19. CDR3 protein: CASSDLQGKNTIYF. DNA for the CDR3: TGTGCCAGCAGTGATCTGCAGGGAAAAAACACCATATATTTT.